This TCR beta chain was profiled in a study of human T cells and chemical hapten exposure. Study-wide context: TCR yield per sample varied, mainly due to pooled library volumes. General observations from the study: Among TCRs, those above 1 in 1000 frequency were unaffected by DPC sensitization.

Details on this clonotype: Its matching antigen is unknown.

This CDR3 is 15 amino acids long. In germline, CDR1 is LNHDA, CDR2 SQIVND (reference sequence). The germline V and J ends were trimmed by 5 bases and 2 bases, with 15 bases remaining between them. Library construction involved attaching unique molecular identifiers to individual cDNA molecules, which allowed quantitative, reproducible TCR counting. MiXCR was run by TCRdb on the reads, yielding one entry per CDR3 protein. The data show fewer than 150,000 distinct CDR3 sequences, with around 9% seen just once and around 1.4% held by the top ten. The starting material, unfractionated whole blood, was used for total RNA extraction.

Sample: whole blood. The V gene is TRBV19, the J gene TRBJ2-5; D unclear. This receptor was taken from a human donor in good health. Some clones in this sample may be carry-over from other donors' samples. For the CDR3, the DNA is TGTGCCAGTAGTGCCCTCTCAGAGCCTCAAGAGACCCAGTACTTC. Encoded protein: CASSALSEPQETQYF. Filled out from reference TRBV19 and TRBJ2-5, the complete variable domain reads DGGITQSPKYLFRKEGQNVTLSCEQNLNHDAMYWYRQDPGQGLRLIYYSQIVNDFQKGDIAEGYSVSREKKESFPLTVTSAQKNPTAFYLCASSALSEPQETQYFGPGTRLLVL.